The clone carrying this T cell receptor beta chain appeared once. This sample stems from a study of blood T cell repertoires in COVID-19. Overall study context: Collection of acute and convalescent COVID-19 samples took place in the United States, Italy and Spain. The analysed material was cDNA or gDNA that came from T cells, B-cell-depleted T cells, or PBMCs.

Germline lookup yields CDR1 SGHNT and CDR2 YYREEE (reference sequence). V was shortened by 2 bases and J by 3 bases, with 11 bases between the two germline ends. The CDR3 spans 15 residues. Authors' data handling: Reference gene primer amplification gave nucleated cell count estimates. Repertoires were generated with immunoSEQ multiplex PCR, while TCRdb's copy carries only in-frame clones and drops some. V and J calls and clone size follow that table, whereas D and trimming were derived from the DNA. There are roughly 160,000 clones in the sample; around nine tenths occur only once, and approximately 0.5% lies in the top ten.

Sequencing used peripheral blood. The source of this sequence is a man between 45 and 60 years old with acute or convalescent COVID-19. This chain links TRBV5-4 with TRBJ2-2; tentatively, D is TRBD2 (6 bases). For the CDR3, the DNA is TGTGCCAGCAGCTTAAGGCGGGGCGACACCGGGGAGCTGTTTTTT. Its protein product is CASSLRRGDTGELFF.